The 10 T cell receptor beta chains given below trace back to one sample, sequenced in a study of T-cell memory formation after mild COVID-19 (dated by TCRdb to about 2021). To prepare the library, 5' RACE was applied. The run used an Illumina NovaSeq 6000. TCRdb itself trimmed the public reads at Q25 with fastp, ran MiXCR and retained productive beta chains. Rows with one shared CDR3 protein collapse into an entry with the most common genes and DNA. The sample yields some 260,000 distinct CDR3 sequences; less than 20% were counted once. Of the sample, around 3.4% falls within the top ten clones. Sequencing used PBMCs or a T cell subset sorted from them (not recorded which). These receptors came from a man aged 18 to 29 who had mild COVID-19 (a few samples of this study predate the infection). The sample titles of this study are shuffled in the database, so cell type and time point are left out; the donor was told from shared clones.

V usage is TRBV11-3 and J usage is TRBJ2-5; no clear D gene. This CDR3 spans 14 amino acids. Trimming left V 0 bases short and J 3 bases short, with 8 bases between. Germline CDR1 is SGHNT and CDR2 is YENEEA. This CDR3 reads CASSLDPAEETQYF. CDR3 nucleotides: TGTGCCAGCAGCTTAGATCCCGCGGAAGAGACCCAGTACTTC.

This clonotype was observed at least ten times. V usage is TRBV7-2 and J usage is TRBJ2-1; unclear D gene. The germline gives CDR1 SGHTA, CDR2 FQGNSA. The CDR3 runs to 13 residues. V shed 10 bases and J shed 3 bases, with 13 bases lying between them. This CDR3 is CAIEDRNYNEQFF. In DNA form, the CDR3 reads TGTGCCATCGAGGATAGAAACTACAATGAGCAGTTCTTC.

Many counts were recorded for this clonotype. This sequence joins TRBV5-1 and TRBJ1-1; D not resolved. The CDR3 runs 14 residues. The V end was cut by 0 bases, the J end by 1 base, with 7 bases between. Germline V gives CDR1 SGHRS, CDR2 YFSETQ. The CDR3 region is CASSLGDSNTEAFF. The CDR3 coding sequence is TGCGCCAGCAGCTTGGGAGACTCGAACACTGAAGCTTTCTTT.

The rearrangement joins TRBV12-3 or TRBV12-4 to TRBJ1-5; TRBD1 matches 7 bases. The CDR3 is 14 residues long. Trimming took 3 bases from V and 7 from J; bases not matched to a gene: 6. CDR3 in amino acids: CASSFRQGGQPQHF. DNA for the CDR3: TGTGCCAGCAGTTTCCGGCAGGGGGGACAGCCCCAGCATTTT.

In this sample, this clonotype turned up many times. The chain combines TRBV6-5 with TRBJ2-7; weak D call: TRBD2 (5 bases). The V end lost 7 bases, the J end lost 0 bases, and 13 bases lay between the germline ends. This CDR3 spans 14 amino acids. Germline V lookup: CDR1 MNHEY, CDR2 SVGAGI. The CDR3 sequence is CASTTGGTSYEQYF. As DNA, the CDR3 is TGTGCCAGCACCACTGGAGGAACCTCCTACGAGCAGTACTTC.

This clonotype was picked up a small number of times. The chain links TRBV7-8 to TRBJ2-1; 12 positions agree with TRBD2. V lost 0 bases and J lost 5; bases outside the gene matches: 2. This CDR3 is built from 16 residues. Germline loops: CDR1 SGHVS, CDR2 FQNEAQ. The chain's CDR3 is CASSLARLAGDNEQFF. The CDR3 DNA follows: TGTGCCAGCAGCTTAGCGCGACTAGCGGGGGACAATGAGCAGTTCTTC.

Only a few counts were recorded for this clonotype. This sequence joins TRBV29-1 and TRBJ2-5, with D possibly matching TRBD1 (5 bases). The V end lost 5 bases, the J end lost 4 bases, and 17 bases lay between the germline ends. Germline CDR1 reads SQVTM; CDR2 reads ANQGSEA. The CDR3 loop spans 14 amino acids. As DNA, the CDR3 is TGCAGCGTTTCAAGGGATTCAGGGCTAGAGACCCAGTACTTC. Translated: CSVSRDSGLETQYF.

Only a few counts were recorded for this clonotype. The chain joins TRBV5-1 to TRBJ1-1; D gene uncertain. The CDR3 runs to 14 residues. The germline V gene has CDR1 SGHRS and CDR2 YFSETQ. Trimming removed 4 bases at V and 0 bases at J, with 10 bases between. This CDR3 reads CASSPGALNTEAFF. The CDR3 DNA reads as TGCGCCAGCAGCCCGGGAGCATTGAACACTGAAGCTTTCTTT.

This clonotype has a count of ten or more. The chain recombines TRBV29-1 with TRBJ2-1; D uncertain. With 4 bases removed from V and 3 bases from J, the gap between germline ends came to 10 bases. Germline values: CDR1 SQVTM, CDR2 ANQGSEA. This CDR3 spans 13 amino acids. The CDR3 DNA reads TGCAGCGTTGGGGGTGCCGACTACAATGAGCAGTTCTTC. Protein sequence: CSVGGADYNEQFF.

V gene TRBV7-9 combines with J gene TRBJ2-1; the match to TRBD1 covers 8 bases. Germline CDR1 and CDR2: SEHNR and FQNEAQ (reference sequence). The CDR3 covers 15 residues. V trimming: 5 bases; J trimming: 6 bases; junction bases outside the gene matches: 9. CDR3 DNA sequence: TGTGCCAGCAGCCCCACCTGGACAGGGTTCAATGAGCAGTTCTTC. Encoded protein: CASSPTWTGFNEQFF.